This T cell receptor beta chain was obtained from a study of blood T cell repertoires in COVID-19. This clone was seen only once. V dropped 3 bases and J dropped 2; count of bases not matched to a gene: 5. The CDR3 loop spans 16 amino acids. Germline loops: CDR1 PRHDT, CDR2 FYEKMQ (reference sequence). Assay used: immunoSEQ multiplex PCR; TCRdb lists only in-frame clones, some missing. The table has some 200,000 clones, 80% to 90% seen once. The sample comprised peripheral blood. The chain has TRBV13 and TRBJ1-4, with 8 bases identical to TRBD1. This TCR was recovered from an older woman with COVID-19, enrolled during active disease. CDR3 nucleotide sequence: TGTGCCAGCAGCTTGACAGGGGAATGGACTAATGAAAAACTGTTTTTT. As protein: CASSLTGEWTNEKLFF.